One and the same sample provided the 14 T cell receptor beta chains below, sequenced in a study of cytomegalovirus exposure and HLA in healthy donors (dated by TCRdb to about 2017). The library was obtained by the immunoSEQ multiplex PCR assay. TCRdb took this table from immuneACCESS and kept in-frame rearrangements with V and J called. Such tables lack part of the clones; where checked against another copy, unresolved V genes explain under half of the gap, and the rest is unexplained. The sample table shows under 250,000 clones, and roughly 84% are seen once. Of the sample, 12% falls within the top ten clones. What was sequenced was PBMCs. These receptors were taken from a man between 18 and 35 years old in good health and CMV-seropositive.

The chain carries TRBV9 and TRBJ2-7; 7 positions match TRBD1. This CDR3 has 14 amino acids. Per germline, CDR1 SGDLS and CDR2 YYNGEE. V lost 0 bases, J lost 4 bases, and 4 bases stayed unmatched. CDR3 amino acids: CASSVGQGWYEQYF. The CDR3, as DNA: TGTGCCAGCAGCGTAGGACAGGGTTGGTACGAGCAGTACTTC.

This clone appeared a few times. The chain employs TRBV19 and TRBJ1-1; D might be TRBD1 (6 bases). The CDR3 consists of 14 residues. Germline CDR1 LNHDA, CDR2 SQIVND (reference sequence). The V gene lost 4 bases and the J gene lost 5 bases, with 14 bases spanning the gap. The DNA of the CDR3 is TGTGCCAGTAGTACGGTGGGGGGGGCGACTGAAGCTTTCTTT. Translating it yields CASSTVGGATEAFF.

This sequence joins TRBV4-1 and TRBJ1-3, with unresolved D. CDR1 is MGHRA and CDR2 is YSYEKL in the germline V gene. This CDR3 contains 14 residues. Trimming left V 2 bases short and J 2 bases short, with 7 bases between. CDR3 residues: CASSQPRTGNTIYF. The DNA for the CDR3 is TGCGCCAGCAGCCAACCTCGAACTGGAAACACCATATATTTT.

Only one count was recorded for this clone. This sequence joins TRBV6-1 and TRBJ1-1; D not certain. The CDR3 contains 15 residues. V shed 7 bases and J shed 1 base, with 16 bases lying between them. Germline V CDR1 and CDR2: MNHNS, SASEGT. CDR3: CASNSGGRRNTEAFF. The CDR3 DNA reads as TGTGCCAGCAACTCGGGCGGGCGTAGGAACACTGAAGCTTTCTTT.

The rearrangement joins TRBV6-6 to TRBJ2-5; D uncertain. The CDR3 length is 13 residues. Trimming pared 0 bases from V and 2 bases from J, leaving 4 bases between. Germline CDR1 is MNHNY and CDR2 is SVGAGI (reference sequence). The CDR3 region has the DNA TGTGCCAGCAGTTACTCGCAGCAAGAGACCCAGTACTTC. This codes for CASSYSQQETQYF.

The chain recombines TRBV5-6 with TRBJ1-1, with D unresolved. V lost 2 bases and J 1 base, leaving 9 bases between the germline ends. This CDR3 spans 14 amino acids. Germline-derived CDR1 and CDR2 are SGHDT and YYEEEE. The CDR3 nucleotides read TGTGCCAGCAGCTTAGGATTAACGAACACTGAAGCTTTCTTT. Its protein is CASSLGLTNTEAFF.

This clone was recorded only once. The chain links TRBV19 to TRBJ1-2; 8 bases are a match to TRBD1. The CDR3 consists of 13 residues. Germline V gives CDR1 LNHDA, CDR2 SQIVND (reference sequence). The trim removed 8 bases at V and 4 bases at J, leaving 6 bases unmatched. The CDR3 DNA is TGTGCCAGTGATCCAGGGGGCAGCTATGGCTACACCTTC. Translated, it gives CASDPGGSYGYTF.

The V and J genes are TRBV6-1 and TRBJ2-7; D unresolved. With 6 bases removed from V and 1 base from J, the gap between germline ends came to 13 bases. The CDR3 is made up of 14 amino acids. Looked up from germline, CDR1 is MNHNS and CDR2 is SASEGT. CDR3 region: CASSRSGPSYEQYF. CDR3 DNA: TGTGCCAGCAGCCGATCCGGGCCGTCCTACGAGCAGTACTTC.

A note on this clone: The same CDR3 arises from other DNA sequences in this sample as well. The chain's CDR3 is CASGQGTEAFF. CDR3 nucleotides: TGTGCCAGCGGACAGGGCACTGAAGCTTTCTTT. The J gene is TRBJ1-1, the V gene TRBV6-5; TRBD1 agrees at 8 bases. The CDR3 totals 11 residues. Germline CDR1 is MNHEY and CDR2 is SVGAGI. The trim removed 8 bases at V and 4 bases at J, leaving 0 bases unmatched.

The chain carries TRBV9 and TRBJ1-1; D remains unclear. The length of the CDR3 is 14 residues. The germline gives CDR1 SGDLS, CDR2 YYNGEE. The germline V and J ends were trimmed by 0 bases and 0 bases, with 6 bases remaining between them. DNA for the CDR3: TGTGCCAGCAGCGTAGCCCCAATGAACACTGAAGCTTTCTTT. As protein: CASSVAPMNTEAFF. The full variable domain, with the rest looked up from reference TRBV9 and TRBJ1-1, is DSGVTQTPKHLITATGQRVTLRCSPRSGDLSVYWYQQSLDQGLQFLIQYYNGEERAKGNILERFSAQQFPDLHSELNLSSLELGDSALYFCASSVAPMNTEAFFGQGTRLTVV.

The chain couples TRBV19 to TRBJ2-1; a weak D match, TRBD1 (6 bases). CDR3 size: 14 residues. The V gene lost 4 bases and the J gene lost 12 bases, with 19 bases spanning the gap. Germline V gives CDR1 LNHDA, CDR2 SQIVND (reference sequence). CDR3 amino acids: CASSSPTGISGQFF. CDR3 sequence (DNA): TGTGCCAGTAGTAGCCCGACAGGAATCTCTGGGCAGTTCTTC.

The CDR3 sequence: CASSGRTSYNEQFF. Written as DNA, the CDR3 is TGTGCCAGCAGCGGGAGGACGTCCTACAATGAGCAGTTCTTC. This chain links TRBV6-5 with TRBJ2-1, with 7 bases aligning to TRBD2. Germline V CDR1 and CDR2: MNHEY, SVGAGI. This CDR3 contains 14 residues. Trimming took 6 bases from V and 1 from J; bases not matched to a gene: 3.

The V gene is TRBV7-8, the J gene TRBJ1-2; D not resolved. The CDR3 consists of 15 residues. Germline loops: CDR1 SGHVS, CDR2 FQNEAQ. With 4 bases removed from V and 5 bases from J, the gap between germline ends came to 17 bases. This CDR3 reads CASSSPLGRLYGYTF. CDR3 in DNA: TGTGCCAGCAGCTCGCCACTTGGGCGGCTGTATGGCTACACCTTC.

This clone was recorded once. The CDR3 region is CASSTGTGGPREQFF. The CDR3 DNA reads as TGTGCCAGTAGTACGGGGACAGGGGGTCCTCGTGAGCAGTTCTTC. V usage is TRBV19 and J usage is TRBJ2-1; 11 nucleotides align to TRBD1. The length of the CDR3 is 15 residues. V lost 4 bases and J lost 9; bases outside the gene matches: 8. In germline, CDR1 is LNHDA, CDR2 SQIVND (reference sequence).